This TCR beta chain originates from a study of OX40 agonist ivuxolimab in advanced cancers. At the level of the whole study: Ivuxolimab was an agonistic, fully human IgG2 monoclonal antibody directed against OX40 (CD134), a costimulatory receptor. Partial responses occurred in three dose-escalation patients: two with cutaneous melanoma and one with hepatocellular carcinoma. Prior anti-PD-1, anti-PD-L1 or anti-CTLA-4 therapy was permitted, and checkpoint inhibitors had been received by about two fifths of dose-escalation patients. Peripheral TCRbeta sequencing aimed to test whether ivuxolimab altered TCR sequence diversity and caused clonal T-cell expansion. In the dose-escalation cohort, 75% to 90% of patients were male, and the mean age was roughly 60 years with a range of roughly 20 to 85. Intravenous ivuxolimab was administered to patients every 2 weeks at six dose levels: 0.01, 0.1, 0.3, 1.5, 3 and 10 mg/kg. Of the approximately 50 dose-escalation patients, hepatocellular carcinoma was present in around 19, melanoma in approximately 15, renal cell carcinoma in 9 and head and neck cancer in 9. The paper covers the monotherapy dose-escalation part of the phase I ivuxolimab trial, which included N = 52 patients.

Overall study outcomes, separate from this receptor: The antigen specificity of the peripheral T cells that underwent clonal expansion was not determined. Low levels of normalized T-cell clonal expansion were also shown by some nonresponding patients. At doses of 0.1 to 3.0 mg/kg, clonal expansion of both CD4+ and CD8+ blood T cells was observed from baseline to week 6. In partial responders in the 0.1-3.0 mg/kg groups, normalized peripheral clonal expansion was found to be among the lowest, especially among CD8+ T cells. On average, CD8+ T cells showed more expanded clones than CD4+ T cells after ivuxolimab.

For sequencing of the TCRbeta CDR3 region, genomic DNA was extracted from the sorted cells. The immunoSEQ Assay was used to sequence the TCRbeta CDR3 regions. Sourced from immuneACCESS, this table was stored by TCRdb with only in-frame sequences that have V and J called. A share of the clones is absent; for the studies checked, an unresolved V gene accounts for under half, and the remainder has no known explanation. Within this sample are approximately 70,000 clones, with roughly 85% of them counted one time only. Around 8.2% of the sample is taken by the ten largest. As to this clone: Its binding antigen is unknown. Base-call qualities are not available, and no considerably larger clone is one nucleotide away.

The trial excluded patients who had a history of autoimmune disease or were on systemic immunosuppression. In every dose cohort, peripheral blood was drawn for TCR sequencing at baseline, cycle 4 day 1, and cycle 7 day 1. The samples were drawn from a first-in-human, open-label, multicenter phase I dose-escalation trial of ivuxolimab. The trial enrolled adults with locally advanced or metastatic head and neck squamous cell, hepatocellular, melanoma or renal cell carcinoma. Before TCR sequencing, CD4+ and CD8+ T cells were separately sorted from peripheral blood. This TCR derives from an adult with an advanced solid tumor such as melanoma, head and neck, liver or kidney cancer. The material was CD4+ or CD8+ T cells sorted from blood, obtained in a trial of the OX40 agonist ivuxolimab.

The CDR3 reads as follows: CASSKNRGWGDGYTF. The sequenced DNA: TGTGCCAGCAGCAAAAACAGGGGATGGGGCGATGGCTACACCTTC. Recombination connected TRBV9 to TRBJ1-2, and TRBD1 matches 7 of the central bases. The germline V gene gives CDR1 as SGDLS and CDR2 as YYNGEE. CDR3 length: 15 amino acids, cysteine to phenylalanine. Just the 45-base CDR3 DNA is kept, in frame starting at base 1. V loses 4 bases at its end and J loses 6 bases; junction bases beyond the gene matches: 12.